Below are 16 T cell receptor beta chains sequenced from a single sample in a study of T cells in Graves' hyperthyroidism and ophthalmopathy. Amplification of TCR beta CDR3 regions used RNA as the template. The HTBI primer set was used in a first-round RT-PCR of the TCR CDR3. TCRdb called the multiplex PCR reads again in MiXCR, with one record for every CDR3 protein. The sample includes about 380,000 distinct CDR3 sequences, about a fifth seen only once; the top ten take 40%. The material sequenced was blood. Receptor source: a man aged 18-30 years with Graves' ophthalmopathy.

The chain is built from TRBV9 and TRBJ2-3; 9 bases align to TRBD1. Germline CDR1 and CDR2: SGDLS and YYNGEE. The V and J ends lost 3 bases and 4 bases, in that order; junction bases with no gene match: 6. The CDR3 loop spans 15 amino acids. This chain's CDR3 is CASSATGGVADTQYF. CDR3 sequence (DNA): TGTGCCAGCAGCGCGACAGGGGGAGTTGCAGATACGCAGTATTTT.

This chain joins TRBV19 and TRBJ1-6; D unclear. CDR3 size: 13 residues. Germline assignment: CDR1 LNHDA and CDR2 SQIVND (reference sequence). The V end lost 4 bases, the J end lost 7 bases, and 8 bases lay between the germline ends. This CDR3 is CASSSQNNSPLHF. For the CDR3, the DNA is TGTGCCAGTAGTAGTCAGAACAATTCACCCCTCCACTTT.

The sample holds many counts of this clonotype. The chain uses TRBV11-2 and TRBJ2-1; 12 positions agree with TRBD2. V was pared by 7 bases and J by 1 base, with 2 bases of the junction left unmatched. Per germline, CDR1 SGHAT and CDR2 FQNNGV. CDR3 length: 15 residues. CDR3 protein: CASITSGGSYNEQFF. In DNA, the CDR3 is TGTGCCAGCATCACTAGCGGGGGGTCCTACAATGAGCAGTTCTTC.

The genes are TRBV9 and TRBJ2-5, with 9 bases that match TRBD1. This CDR3 contains 15 residues. The germline CDR1 and CDR2 sequences are SGDLS and YYNGEE. J gave up 4 bases and V 0 bases, and 4 bases lay outside the gene matches. CDR3 loop: CASSVGGQGAETQYF. Here the CDR3 DNA reads TGTGCCAGCAGCGTAGGGGGACAGGGTGCAGAGACCCAGTACTTC.

This clonotype was observed many times. The rearrangement links TRBV7-8 to TRBJ1-2, with a possible D match to TRBD1 (5 bases). Per germline, CDR1 SGHVS and CDR2 FQNEAQ. The CDR3 totals 17 residues. V was trimmed by 1 base and J by 0 bases, leaving 15 bases between them. The CDR3 is CASSLVRGPFTNYGYTF. The CDR3 bases are TGTGCCAGCAGCTTAGTCCGGGGACCTTTCACTAACTATGGCTACACCTTC.

V and J are TRBV27 and TRBJ2-7; 8 bases are shared with TRBD1. Trimming at V came to 3 bases and at J to 6 bases, leaving 7 bases not matched to a gene. The CDR3 covers 14 residues. CDR1 is MNHEY and CDR2 is SMNVEV in the germline V gene (reference sequence). This chain's CDR3 is CASSLGAGTGEQYF. The CDR3 DNA is TGTGCCAGCAGTTTGGGGGCCGGGACAGGCGAGCAGTACTTC.

Many counts were recorded for this clonotype. The rearrangement joins TRBV28 to TRBJ1-2; TRBD1 might be the D (6 bases). The CDR3 spans 17 residues. CDR1 is MDHEN, CDR2 SYDVKM, per germline. V lost 5 bases, J lost 5 bases, and 24 bases lay in between. Here the CDR3 DNA reads TGTGCCAGCAGTACCAACTCCGGGGGGGGCGCCGGGTATGGCTACACCTTC. This sequence encodes CASSTNSGGGAGYGYTF.

This clonotype was recorded many times. J is TRBJ2-3 and V is TRBV2, with 12 positions matching TRBD2. The germline CDR1 and CDR2 sequences are SNHLY and FYNNEI. The CDR3 sequence is 18 residues long. V lost 6 bases, J lost 0 bases, and 10 bases stayed unmatched. CDR3 residues: CASSDPASGGESTDTQYF. The CDR3 DNA follows: TGTGCCAGCAGCGACCCGGCTAGCGGGGGGGAGAGCACAGATACGCAGTATTTT.

This clonotype came up a few times. The genes are TRBV4-1 and TRBJ1-2, with D possibly matching TRBD1 (5 bases). The CDR3 runs to 15 residues. Germline V lookup: CDR1 MGHRA, CDR2 YSYEKL. V was trimmed by 2 bases and J by 4 bases, leaving 14 bases between them. The CDR3 bases are TGCGCCAGCAGCCAAACTGAACAGGCTTTCTATGGCTACACCTTC. Its translation: CASSQTEQAFYGYTF.

The V and J genes are TRBV28 and TRBJ2-7, with D possibly being TRBD1 (5 bases). Per the germline V gene, CDR1 is MDHEN and CDR2 is SYDVKM. The ends were cut back, 2 bases at V and 5 bases at J, with 7 bases in the middle. This CDR3 has 12 residues. The DNA of the CDR3 is TGTGCCAGCAGTTTAGCAGGGAACGAGCAGTACTTC. Translating gives CASSLAGNEQYF.

This clonotype was counted many times. The CDR3 bases are TGCAGTGCTCCGACAGGGCACTATGGCTACACCTTC. Translating it yields CSAPTGHYGYTF. V gene TRBV20-1 combines with J gene TRBJ1-2; 7 bases fit TRBD1. From germline, CDR1 is DFQATT and CDR2 SNEGSKA (reference sequence). CDR3 length: 12 residues. J was trimmed by 3 bases and V by 5 bases; bases with no gene match: 3.

This clonotype was observed at least ten times. The rearrangement uses TRBV5-1 and TRBJ2-1, with D tentatively TRBD1 or TRBD2 (6 bases each). This CDR3 contains 14 residues. Trimming removed 4 bases at V and 9 bases at J, with 17 bases between. Per the germline V gene, CDR1 is SGHRS and CDR2 is YFSETQ. CDR3 sequence (DNA): TGCGCCAGCAGCACTGGGAGTCCGGGGGCTGAGCAGTTCTTC. This sequence encodes CASSTGSPGAEQFF.

This clonotype was counted ten times or more. The V gene is TRBV7-9, the J gene TRBJ1-2; no definite D call. V was shortened by 0 bases and J by 0 bases, with 5 bases between the two germline ends. The CDR3 spans 14 residues. Per the germline V gene, CDR1 is SEHNR and CDR2 is FQNEAQ (reference sequence). CDR3 coding DNA: TGTGCCAGCAGCTTAGCGTCAGCTAACTATGGCTACACCTTC. This codes for CASSLASANYGYTF.

V and J are TRBV29-1 and TRBJ2-5, with D tentatively TRBD1 (7 bases). CDR1 SQVTM and CDR2 ANQGSEA come from the germline V gene. The CDR3 runs 12 residues. The ends were cut back, 6 bases at V and 4 bases at J, with 12 bases in the middle. CDR3 sequence reads: CSVGQEGETQYF. The DNA for the CDR3 is TGCAGCGTCGGACAGGAGGGAGAGACCCAGTACTTC.

This clonotype was seen many times. The chain is built from TRBV7-9 and TRBJ2-2; the match to TRBD2 covers 9 bases. J was trimmed by 3 bases and V by 2 bases; bases with no gene match: 7. Per the germline V gene, CDR1 is SEHNR and CDR2 is FQNEAQ (reference sequence). This CDR3 has 17 residues. In DNA, the CDR3 is TGTGCCAGCAGCTTATCGGCTAGCGGGGATGACACCGGGGAGCTGTTTTTT. Translated: CASSLSASGDDTGELFF. The full variable domain, in which reference TRBV7-9 and TRBJ2-2 provide the parts outside the CDR3, is DTGVSQNPRHKITKRGQNVTFRCDPISEHNRLYWYRQTLGQGPEFLTYFQNEAQLEKSRLLSDRFSAERPKGSFSTLEIQRTEQGDSAMYLCASSLSASGDDTGELFFGEGSRLTVL.

This clonotype turned up a few times. V gene TRBV25-1 combines with J gene TRBJ2-3; maybe TRBD2 (6 bases). V was pared by 9 bases and J by 4 bases, with 20 bases between. CDR1 and CDR2 (germline): MGHDK, SYGVNS. The CDR3 sequence is 15 residues long. CDR3 region: CARGGDPHKADTQYF. Written as DNA, the CDR3 is TGTGCCAGGGGGGGAGATCCCCACAAGGCAGATACGCAGTATTTT.